This T cell receptor (beta chain) appears in the sequencing data of a study of T-cell reconstitution after alpha-beta-depleted transplantation in children. Study-level results: From surviving recipient T cells and thymic progenitors came the high day-60 TCRbeta diversity observed in some patients. Expanded graft clones, several hundred of them, were reportedly the source of alpha-beta T cells about two months after transplant. Newly produced T cells mostly accounted for T-cell counts and diversity one year post-transplant.

For TCRbeta, the library was prepared with unique molecular identifiers. TCRdb passed the PCR reads through MiXCR, listing each CDR3 protein once. The sample yields 700,000 to 950,000 distinct CDR3 sequences, less than 20% seen once. A few counts support this clonotype. Its antigen is unidentified. Germline CDR1 and CDR2: SQVTM and ANQGSEA. CDR3 length: 13 residues. V and J are TRBV29-1 and TRBJ1-1; tentative D call: TRBD1 (5 bases). The sample in question was PBMCs, mostly from graft donor cells, obtained 360 days after TCRalphabeta/CD19-depleted stem cell transplant. The TCR comes from a male patient younger than 18 who had a stem cell transplant for acute lymphoblastic leukemia, so the T cells may come from the graft donor. The CDR3 DNA follows: TGCCCTTTGCCGGGACTTCTGAACACTGAAGCTTTCTTT. Amino acids: CPLPGLLNTEAFF.